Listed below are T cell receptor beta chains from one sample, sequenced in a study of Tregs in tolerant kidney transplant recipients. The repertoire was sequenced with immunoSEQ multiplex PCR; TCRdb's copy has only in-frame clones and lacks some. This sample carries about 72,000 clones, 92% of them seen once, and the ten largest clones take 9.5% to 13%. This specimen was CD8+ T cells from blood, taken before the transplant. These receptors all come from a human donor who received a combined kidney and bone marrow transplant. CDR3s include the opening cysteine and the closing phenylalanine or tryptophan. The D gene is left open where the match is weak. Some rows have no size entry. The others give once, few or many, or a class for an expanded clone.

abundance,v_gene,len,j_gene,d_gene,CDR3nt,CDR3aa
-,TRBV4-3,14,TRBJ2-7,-,TGCGCCAGCAGCCAAGCTGGGAGTCATTACGAGCAGTACTTC,CASSQAGSHYEQYF
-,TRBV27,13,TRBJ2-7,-,TGTGCCAGCAGTTTAGCGGTAGCCTACGAGCAGTACTTC,CASSLAVAYEQYF
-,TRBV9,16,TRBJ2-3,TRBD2,TGTGCCAGCAGCGTAGGCGGGGGGCCTACCACAGATACGCAGTATTTT,CASSVGGGPTTDTQYF
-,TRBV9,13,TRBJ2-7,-,TGTGCCAGCAGCGTAATGGGCTCAGGCGAGCAGTACTTC,CASSVMGSGEQYF
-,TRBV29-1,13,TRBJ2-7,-,TGCAGCGTGTTCGGGGGAGAGGACTACGAGCAGTACTTC,CSVFGGEDYEQYF
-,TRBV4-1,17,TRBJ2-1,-,TGCGCCAGCAGCCAAGACCCTCCGGGGGGCACCTACAATGAGCAGTTCTTC,CASSQDPPGGTYNEQFF
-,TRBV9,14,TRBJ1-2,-,TGTGCCAGCAGCAAGGGGACATCCGGAAATGGCTACACCTTC,CASSKGTSGNGYTF
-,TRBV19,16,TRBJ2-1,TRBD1,TGTGCCAGTAGTATCTTTCCGAGACAGGGTGTGGATGAGCAGTTCTTC,CASSIFPRQGVDEQFF
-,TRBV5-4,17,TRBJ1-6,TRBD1,TGTGCCAGCAGCACCGGACAGGGGACCTTAAATAATTCACCCCTCCACTTT,CASSTGQGTLNNSPLHF
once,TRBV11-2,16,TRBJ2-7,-,TGTGCCAGCAGCTTAGTGGGCAGGGGCTTCTCCTACGAGCAGTACTTC,CASSLVGRGFSYEQYF
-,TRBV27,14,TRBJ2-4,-,TGTGCCAGCAGTTTATCTGGTGGGGGGAACATTCAGTACTTC,CASSLSGGGNIQYF
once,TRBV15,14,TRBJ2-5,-,TGTGCCACCAGCCCTAACCCCAGGATTGAGACCCAGTACTTC,CATSPNPRIETQYF
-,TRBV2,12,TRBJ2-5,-,TGTGCCAGCATTTTCGGGAAAGAGACCCAGTACTTC,CASIFGKETQYF
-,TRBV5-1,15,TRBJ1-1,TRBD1,TGCGCCAGCAGAGAGATACAGGGGGCGGACACTGAAGCTTTCTTT,CASREIQGADTEAFF
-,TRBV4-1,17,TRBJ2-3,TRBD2,TGCGCCAGCAGCCAAGAGGGGGGGATAGCGGCTCTCGGTACGCAGTATTTT,CASSQEGGIAALGTQYF
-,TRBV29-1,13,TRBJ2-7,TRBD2,TGCAGCGTTAGGACTAGCGTTACCTACGAGCAGTACTTC,CSVRTSVTYEQYF
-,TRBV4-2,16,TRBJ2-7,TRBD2,TGTGCCAGCAGCCCGACAACCGGGACTAGCGCCCACGAGCAGTACTTC,CASSPTTGTSAHEQYF
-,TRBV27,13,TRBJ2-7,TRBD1,TGTGCCAGCAGTGCCCAGACAGGGAACGAGCAGTACTTC,CASSAQTGNEQYF
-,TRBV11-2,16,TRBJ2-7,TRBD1,TGTGCCAGCAGCTTAGCTAGACAGGGGCTCTCCTACGAGCAGTACTTC,CASSLARQGLSYEQYF
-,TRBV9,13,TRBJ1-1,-,TGTGCCAGCAGCCAATTCGGGGGCACTGAAGCTTTCTTT,CASSQFGGTEAFF
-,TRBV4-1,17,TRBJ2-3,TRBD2,TGCGCCAGCAGCCAAGAGTTAGTAGCGGGGGGTCCAGATACGCAGTATTTT,CASSQELVAGGPDTQYF
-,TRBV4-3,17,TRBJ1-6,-,TGCGCCAGCAGCCAAGATTTGGCGGCCTTGGGTCGTTCACCCCTCCACTTT,CASSQDLAALGRSPLHF
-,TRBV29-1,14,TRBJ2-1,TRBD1,TGCAGCGTAGCGGACAGGGGGCGATTGCGTGAGCAGTTCTTC,CSVADRGRLREQFF
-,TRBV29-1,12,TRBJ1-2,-,TGCAGCGTCCCTGGGCCTGGTCTAGGCTACACCTTC,CSVPGPGLGYTF
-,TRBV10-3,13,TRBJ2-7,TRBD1,TGTGCCATCGCCGGGACAGGTGGGGACGAGCAGTACTTC,CAIAGTGGDEQYF
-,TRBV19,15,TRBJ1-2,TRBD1,TGTGCCAGTAGTACCTGGACAGGGGGCTCCTATGGCTACACCTTT,CASSTWTGGSYGYTF
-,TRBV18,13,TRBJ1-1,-,TGTGCCAGCTCACCGGGACAGAACACTGAAGCTTTCTTT,CASSPGQNTEAFF
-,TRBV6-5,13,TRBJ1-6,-,TGTGCCAGCACCCAGGGGTATAATTCCCCCCTCCACTTT,CASTQGYNSPLHF
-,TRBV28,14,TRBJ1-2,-,TGTGCCAGCAGTTCCCCGACTAGATACTATGGCTACACCTTC,CASSSPTRYYGYTF
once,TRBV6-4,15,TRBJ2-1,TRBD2,TGTGCCAGCAGTGACAGCGGGGGGGCCTACAATGAGCAGTTCTTC,CASSDSGGAYNEQFF
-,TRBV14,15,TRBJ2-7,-,TGTGCCAGCACCCCTATGGGGGGAGAAGTCTACGAGCAGTACTTC,CASTPMGGEVYEQYF
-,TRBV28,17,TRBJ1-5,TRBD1,TGTGCCAGCAGCCCGAGACAGGGGGGGTATAGCAATCAGCCCCAGCATTTT,CASSPRQGGYSNQPQHF
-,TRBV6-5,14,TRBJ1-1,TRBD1,TGTGCCAGCAGTTATCAGGGGGCAAACACTGAAGCTTTCTTT,CASSYQGANTEAFF
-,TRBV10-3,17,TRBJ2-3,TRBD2,TGTGCCATCAGTGGACGGACTAGCGGGGGCAACACAGATACGCAGTATTTT,CAISGRTSGGNTDTQYF
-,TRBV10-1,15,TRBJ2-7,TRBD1,TGCGCCAGCAGTGAGCCGGGACAGGGATATTGCGAGCAGTACTTC,CASSEPGQGYCEQYF
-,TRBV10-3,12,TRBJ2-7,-,TGTGCCATCAGTGAGTCTGGGCCCGAGCAGTACTTC,CAISESGPEQYF
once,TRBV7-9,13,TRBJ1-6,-,TGTGCTACGGGGGGCTCCTATAATTCACCCCTCCACTTT,CATGGSYNSPLHF
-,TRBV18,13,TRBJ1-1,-,TGTGCCAGCTCACCACCGGTCACTAAAGAAGCTTTCTTT,CASSPPVTKEAFF
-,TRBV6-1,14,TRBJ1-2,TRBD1,TGTGCCAGCAGTGACGGGACAGGGGGCTATGGCTACACCTTC,CASSDGTGGYGYTF
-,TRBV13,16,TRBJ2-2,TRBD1,TGTGCCAGCAGCGGAATACAGGGGGCGGGGACCGGGGAGCTGTTTTTT,CASSGIQGAGTGELFF
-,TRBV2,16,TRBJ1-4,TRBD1,TGTGCCAGCAGTGACCATCGGGACAGGGGGTTTGAAAAACTGTTTTTT,CASSDHRDRGFEKLFF